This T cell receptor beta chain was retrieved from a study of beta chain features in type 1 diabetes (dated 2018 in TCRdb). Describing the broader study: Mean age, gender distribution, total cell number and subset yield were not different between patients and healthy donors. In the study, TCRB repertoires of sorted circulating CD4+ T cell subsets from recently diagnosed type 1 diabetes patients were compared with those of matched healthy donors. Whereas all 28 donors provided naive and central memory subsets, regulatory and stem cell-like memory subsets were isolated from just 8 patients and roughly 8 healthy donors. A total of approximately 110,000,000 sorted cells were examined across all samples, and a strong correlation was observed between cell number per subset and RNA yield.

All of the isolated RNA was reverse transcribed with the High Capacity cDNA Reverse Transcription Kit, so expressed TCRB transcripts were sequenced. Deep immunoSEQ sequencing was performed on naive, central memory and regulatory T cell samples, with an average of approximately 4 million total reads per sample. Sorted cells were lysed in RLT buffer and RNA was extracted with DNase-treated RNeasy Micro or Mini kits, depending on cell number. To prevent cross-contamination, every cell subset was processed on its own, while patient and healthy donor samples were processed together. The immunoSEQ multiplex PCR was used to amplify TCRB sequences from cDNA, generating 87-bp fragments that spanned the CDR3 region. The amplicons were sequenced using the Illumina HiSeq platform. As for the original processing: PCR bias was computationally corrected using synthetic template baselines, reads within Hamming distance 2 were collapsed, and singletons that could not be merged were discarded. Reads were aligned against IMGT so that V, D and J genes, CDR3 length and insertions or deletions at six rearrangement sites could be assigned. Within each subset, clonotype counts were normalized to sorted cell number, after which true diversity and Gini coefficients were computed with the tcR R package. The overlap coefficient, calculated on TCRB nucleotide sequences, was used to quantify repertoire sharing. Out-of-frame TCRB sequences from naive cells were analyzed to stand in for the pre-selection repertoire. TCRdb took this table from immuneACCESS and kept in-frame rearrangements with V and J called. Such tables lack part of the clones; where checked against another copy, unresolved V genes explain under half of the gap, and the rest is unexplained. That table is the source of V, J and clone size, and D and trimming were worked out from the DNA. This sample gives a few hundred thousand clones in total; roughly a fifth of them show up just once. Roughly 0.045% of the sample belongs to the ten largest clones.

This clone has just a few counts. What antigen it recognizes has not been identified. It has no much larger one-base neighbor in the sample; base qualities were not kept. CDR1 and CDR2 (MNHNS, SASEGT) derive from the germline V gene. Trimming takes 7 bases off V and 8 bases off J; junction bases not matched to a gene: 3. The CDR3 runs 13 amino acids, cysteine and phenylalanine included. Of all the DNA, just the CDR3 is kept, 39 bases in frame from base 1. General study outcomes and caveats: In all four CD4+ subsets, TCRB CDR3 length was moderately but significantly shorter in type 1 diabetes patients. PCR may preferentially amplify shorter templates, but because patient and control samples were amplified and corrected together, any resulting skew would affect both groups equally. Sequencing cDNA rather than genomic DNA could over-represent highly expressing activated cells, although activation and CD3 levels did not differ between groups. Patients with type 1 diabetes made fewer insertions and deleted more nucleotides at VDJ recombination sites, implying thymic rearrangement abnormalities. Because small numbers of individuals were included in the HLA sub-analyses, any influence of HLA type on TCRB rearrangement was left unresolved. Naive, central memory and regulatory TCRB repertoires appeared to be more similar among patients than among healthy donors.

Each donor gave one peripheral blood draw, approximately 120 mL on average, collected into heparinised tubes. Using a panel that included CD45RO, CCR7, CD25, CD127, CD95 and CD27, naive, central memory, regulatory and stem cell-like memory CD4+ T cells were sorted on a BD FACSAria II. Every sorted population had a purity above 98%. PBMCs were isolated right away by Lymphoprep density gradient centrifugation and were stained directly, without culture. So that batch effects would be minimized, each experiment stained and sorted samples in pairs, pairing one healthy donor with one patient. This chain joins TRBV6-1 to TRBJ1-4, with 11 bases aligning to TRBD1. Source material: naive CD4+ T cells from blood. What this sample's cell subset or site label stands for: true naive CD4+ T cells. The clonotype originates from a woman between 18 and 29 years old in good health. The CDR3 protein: CASTRDRGEKLFF. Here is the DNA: TGTGCCAGCACTCGGGACAGGGGGGAAAAACTGTTTTTT.